The source of this T cell receptor (beta chain) is a study of graft-versus-host responses after intestinal transplantation. The overall study: Recipients received multivisceral, liver-intestinal, or isolated intestinal transplants.

V trimming: 3 bases; J trimming: 5 bases; junction bases outside the gene matches: 9. There are 15 residues in the CDR3. In germline, CDR1 is SGHTA, CDR2 FQGNSA. About this clone itself: The target antigen is unknown.

Study observations and caveats: Recipient bone marrow held GvH clones, some seen earlier in ileum or blood. The highest levels of circulating GvH clones went along with early declines in HvG clones after transplant.

Assay: immunoSEQ multiplex PCR; the TCRdb copy retains only in-frame clones and omits some. The sample has 140,000 or so clones; approximately 91% are singletons. This chain joins TRBV7-2 and TRBJ2-5; 7 bases line up with TRBD1. This TCR derives from a human donor who received an intestinal transplant. This specimen was unstimulated CD4+ T cells sorted from spleen or lymph node cells, taken before intestinal transplant. CDR3 DNA sequence: TGTGCCAGCAGCTTCCTGACAGGGCTGTCCGAGACCCAGTACTTC. Translating gives CASSFLTGLSETQYF.